This section outlines one T cell receptor beta chain sequence together with its context. Its antigen is still unknown. The sample holds no much larger clone one base away, and base qualities are not on file. The cohort comprised around 700 healthy bone marrow donors. Cohort members were all nominally healthy when sampled, although unrecorded immune exposures were likely present. The donor was CMV seropositive and belonged to the group of 250 to 300 seropositive cohort members. A peripheral blood sample was provided by each donor, and peripheral blood mononuclear cells were used for TCR beta sequencing. Genomic DNA was extracted from the blood cell samples with the Qiagen DNeasy Blood Extraction Kit. Receptors were amplified or captured by the immunoSEQ multiplex PCR assay. For the multiplex PCR, a mixture combining 60 forward primers for TCR Vbeta segments and 13 reverse primers for TCR Jbeta segments was used. Amplification of the CDR3 region of rearranged TCR beta genes was performed with a multiplex PCR assay on genomic DNA. On the Illumina HiSeq System, the amplified TCR beta libraries were sequenced as 87-base-pair reads. The original pipeline was this. A later analysis counted 65 million to 90 million unique TCR beta chains across the 690 or so repertoires, and 10 million to 12 million of these chains were shared by at least two donors. A nearest-neighbor algorithm error-corrected the raw reads and collapsed the reads into unique sequences, merging closely related sequences to remove PCR and sequencing errors. To assign V, D and J gene segments, CDR3 sequences were aligned to IMGT reference sequences. For a sequence to be retained, a match of at least six nucleotides was required to both a V gene segment and a J gene segment. Rearrangements were called productive when the CDR3 lacked stop codons and stayed in frame with V and J; all others were non-productive. Following IMGT convention, CDR3 was defined as the stretch from the second conserved V-encoded cysteine to the conserved J-encoded phenylalanine. Sequences without an unambiguous match to a single V gene segment were excluded from the earlier analysis of 500 to 700 of the donors. In an earlier analysis of roughly 600 of the donors, a V segment was called functional when productive rearrangements were above 56.7%, and segregating when the standard deviation between donors exceeded 5%. A statistical classification framework was developed to diagnose cytomegalovirus status using the catalog of TCR beta chain sequences. A later analysis assigned V and J genes by comparing TCR nucleotide sequences with IMGT/GENE-DB human TR gene sequences. A later analysis assigned CDR3 sequences and most-parsimonious VDJ recombination scenarios with the TCRdist pipeline. In a later analysis, every TCR beta chain was defined by the combination of its CDR3 amino acid sequence and its V-gene family, and reads without a unique V-gene family were dropped. A later analysis removed 592 highly shared, low-generation-probability nucleotide sequences to deal with suspected cross-contamination and a sequencing artifact. In a later analysis, a clonal expansion index was calculated for each public chain from normalized within-repertoire ranks of inferred template counts. In a later analysis, generation probabilities were computed using a VDJ recombination model fitted to out-of-frame rearrangements, and the results were checked against IGoR. In a later analysis, hypergeometric tests were used to score TCR-TCR, TCR-HLA and TCR-CMV co-occurrence, with a repertoire-size bias correction applied to TCR pairs. A later analysis estimated false discovery rates by permuting HLA or CMV assignments 20 times. In a later analysis, co-occurring TCRs were grouped with DBSCAN, and TCRdist sequence similarity was added when clustering was performed within HLA-allele-positive subsets. Repertoires with fewer than 30,000 or more than 120,000 public chains, plus five repertoires with anomalous nucleotide sharing, were excluded from co-occurrence clustering. TCRdb re-hosts the immuneACCESS table, in-frame sequences only. Its copies lack some clones; in the studies checked, an unresolved V gene accounts for under half of them, and the cause for the rest is not known. Clone size and V and J calls were adopted from that table, with D and trimming inferred from the DNA. The sample includes about 60,000 clones, with approximately 77% observed a single time. The top ten hold approximately 3.6% of the sample.

This sample was included in a study of cytomegalovirus exposure and HLA in healthy donors (dated by TCRdb to 2016 to 2017). General notes on the study: An earlier analysis of several hundred of the donors reported 250 to 300 Gb of sequence data and 95 million to 120 million unique TCR beta sequences obtained from approximately 180 million T cells. Rather than using new phenotypic data, the later analysis identified candidate immune exposures from TCR beta sequences and from how often those sequences occurred across donors. The number of donors typed differed by locus, with 629-630 for A, B, C, DRB1 and DQB1, 522 for DQA1, 600 to 610 for DPA1, and some 440 for DPB1. In a later genetic analysis, genome-wide SNP genotypes for 398 of the 666 donors were used, and that subset was treated as a discovery cohort. Along with the roughly 670-subject first cohort, a separate validation cohort of around 110 different subjects was used. In an earlier analysis of roughly 600 of the donors, high-throughput TCR beta sequencing was used to judge whether each TCR beta V gene segment behaved as functional or pseudogenic. The study combined high-throughput TCR immunosequencing, statistical association of individual TCRs with disease status, and machine learning to predict cytomegalovirus infection status. To study patterns of TCR occurrence, a later analysis re-analyzed previously published TCR beta repertoires from around 700 donors and added high-resolution HLA genotyping. Among 300 to 450 genotyped donors of the cohort, an average of around 240,000 unique TCR beta nucleotide sequences were sequenced per donor, roughly 20% of them non-productive. The aim of the study was to test whether cataloging public T cell receptors could identify signatures of past pathogen exposure. Several DR-DQ haplotypes were handled as single units for association and clustering because linkage in the cohort was strong. Every discovery cohort repertoire had been produced on one sequencing platform. The study used immunosequencing to profile the T cell repertoires of several hundred subjects and linked those repertoires to cytomegalovirus serostatus. Of the roughly 410 genotyped donors, 65% to 90% were placed in the genetic ancestry cluster associated with self-reported Caucasian donors. Class I and class II HLA loci were covered by the typing at four-digit resolution. Donor age, sex, ethnicity and CMV serostatus were compiled alongside the repertoire data. An early release that covered about 640 HLA-typed donors contained approximately 300 gigabases of sequencing data and 75 million to 100 million unique TCR sequences.

Study-wide findings and limitations: Linkage disequilibrium might explain the correlated functional status among segregating V segments, but an unknown experimental factor could not be excluded. Immune exposure information for the cohort was limited to CMV serostatus. HLA typing was unavailable for some donors at each locus, so association tests used only the typed subset. The cohort was sequenced for TCR beta chains only, and without alpha or paired-chain data the features that could be detected were limited. Sequencing depth was assumed to be roughly uniform across donors in the presence/absence analyses, though that assumption may not hold. A further reported finding was that TCR beta sequences accurately predicted the HLA-A and HLA-B alleles for most subjects in the first cohort. Several of the top co-occurrence clusters appeared to be linked to parvovirus B19, influenza, CMV and Epstein-Barr virus, according to a later analysis. The sequencing pipeline was judged likely to have produced a cluster of highly shared sequence variants as a technical artifact. Across donors, most TCR sequences were observed very rarely, whereas some public TCRs were present in many individuals. Because counts were too low, seventeen rarely observed V segments, including chromosome 9 orphons, were left out of the earlier analysis of 587 of the donors. The classifier was reported to diagnose cytomegalovirus status with high specificity and sensitivity in both the original and validation cohorts. An earlier analysis of some 560 of the donors showed that most TCR beta V segments appeared in productive rearrangements either about 90% or about 30% of the time, which broadly matched IMGT annotations. When HLA alleles, especially DR and DQ, strongly co-occurred, attributing TCR associations to individual alleles was difficult. Specific HLA alleles were associated with around 18,000 TCR beta sequences at a false discovery rate of 0.05 in a later analysis. A later analysis found that most CMV-associated TCR beta chains appeared HLA-restricted, with HLA associations seemingly driven largely by CMV exposure. It was suggested by the authors that the approach could potentially be generalized to other disease states and immunological phenotypes. In a later analysis, HLA-associated TCR beta chains showed more clonal expansion and lower generation probabilities than non-associated chains that were equally common. The study listed 150 to 200 TCR beta chains as associated with cytomegalovirus. An association between a missense DCLRE1C variant and V-gene and J-gene trimming of TCR beta chains was found in a later genetic analysis and replicated in an independent cohort. A few of the identified cytomegalovirus-associated TCR beta chains were confirmed in vitro to be specific for cytomegalovirus antigens. In a later genetic analysis, fewer N-insertions in productive TCRs were reported among donors in an Asian-associated ancestry cluster than the roughly 700-donor mean. In a later analysis, the rate of TCR association differed among HLA loci, with DRB1 alleles having the most associated TCRs and HLA-C alleles having the fewest.

The source of this sequence is a woman aged 40 to 50 in good health and CMV-seropositive. The sample taken for sequencing was PBMCs.

For the CDR3, the sequence is CASSDRRGPYNEQFF. The nucleotides read TGTGCCAGCAGTGACCGGCGGGGGCCCTACAATGAGCAGTTCTTC. The rearranged chain carries TRBV9 and TRBJ2-1; a tentative D match to TRBD2 spans 7 bases. The CDR3 runs 15 amino acids, cysteine and phenylalanine included. The DNA shown is the 45-base CDR3, in frame from base 1. Per the germline V gene, SGDLS is the CDR1 and YYNGEE is the CDR2. V sheds 5 bases and J sheds 2 bases, leaving 14 bases between their ends.